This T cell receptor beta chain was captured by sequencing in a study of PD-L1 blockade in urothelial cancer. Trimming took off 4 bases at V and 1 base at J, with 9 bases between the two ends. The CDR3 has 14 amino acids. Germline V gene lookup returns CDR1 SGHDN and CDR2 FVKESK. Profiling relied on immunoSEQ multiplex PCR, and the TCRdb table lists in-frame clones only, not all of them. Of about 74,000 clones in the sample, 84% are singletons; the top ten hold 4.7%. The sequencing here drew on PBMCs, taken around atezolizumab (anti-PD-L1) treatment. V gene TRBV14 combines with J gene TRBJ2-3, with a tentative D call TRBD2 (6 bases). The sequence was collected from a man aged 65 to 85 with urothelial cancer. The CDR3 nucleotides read TGTGCCAGCAGCCCACTAGCAGGCACAGATACGCAGTATTTT. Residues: CASSPLAGTDTQYF.